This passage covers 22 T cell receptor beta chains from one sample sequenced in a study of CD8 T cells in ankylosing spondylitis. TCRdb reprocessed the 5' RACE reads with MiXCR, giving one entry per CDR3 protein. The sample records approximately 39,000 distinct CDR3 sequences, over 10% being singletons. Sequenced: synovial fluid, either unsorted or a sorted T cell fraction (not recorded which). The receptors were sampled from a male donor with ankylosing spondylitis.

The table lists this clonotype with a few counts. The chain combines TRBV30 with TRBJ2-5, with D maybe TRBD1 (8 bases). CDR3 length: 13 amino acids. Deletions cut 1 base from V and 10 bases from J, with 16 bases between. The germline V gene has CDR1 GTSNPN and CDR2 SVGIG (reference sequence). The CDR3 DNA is TGTGCCTGGAGTGAAGTAACAGGGGGGGACCAGTACTTC. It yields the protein CAWSEVTGGDQYF. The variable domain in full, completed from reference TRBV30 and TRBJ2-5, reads SQTIHQWPATLVQPVGSPLSLECTVEGTSNPNLYWYRQAAGRGLQLLFYSVGIGQISSEVPQNLSASRPQDRQFILSSKKLLLSDSGFYLCAWSEVTGGDQYFGPGTRLLVL.

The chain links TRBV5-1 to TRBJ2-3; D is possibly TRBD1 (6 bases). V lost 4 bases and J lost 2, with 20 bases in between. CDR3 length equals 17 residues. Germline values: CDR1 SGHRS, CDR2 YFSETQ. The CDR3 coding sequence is TGCGCCAGCAGCCTTCCTCGGGACAAAGCAGACACAGATACGCAGTATTTT. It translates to CASSLPRDKADTDTQYF. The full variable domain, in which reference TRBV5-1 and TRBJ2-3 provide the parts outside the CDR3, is KAGVTQTPRYLIKTRGQQVTLSCSPISGHRSVSWYQQTPGQGLQFLFEYFSETQRNKGNFPGRFSGRQFSNSRSEMNVSTLELGDSALYLCASSLPRDKADTDTQYFGPGTRLTVL.

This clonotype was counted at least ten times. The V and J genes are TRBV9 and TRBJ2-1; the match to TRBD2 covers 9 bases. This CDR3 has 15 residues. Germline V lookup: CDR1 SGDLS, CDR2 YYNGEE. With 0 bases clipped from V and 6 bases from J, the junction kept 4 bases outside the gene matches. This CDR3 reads CASSVGSGGFNEQFF. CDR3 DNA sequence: TGTGCCAGCAGCGTAGGTAGCGGGGGCTTCAATGAGCAGTTCTTC.

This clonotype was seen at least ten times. The CDR3 reads CASSPRQGQGNTEAFF. The CDR3, as DNA: TGTGCCAGCAGCCCCCGCCAGGGACAGGGGAACACTGAAGCTTTCTTT. This rearrangement joins TRBV11-2 to TRBJ1-1; TRBD1 agrees at 9 bases. The CDR3 covers 16 residues. Per the germline V gene, CDR1 is SGHAT and CDR2 is FQNNGV. Trimming removed 5 bases from V and 1 base from J; junction bases left unmatched: 8.

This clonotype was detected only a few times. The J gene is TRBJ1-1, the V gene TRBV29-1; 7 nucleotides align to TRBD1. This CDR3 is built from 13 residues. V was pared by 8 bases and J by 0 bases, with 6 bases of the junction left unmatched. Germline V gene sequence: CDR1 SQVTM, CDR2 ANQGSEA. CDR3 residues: CSSRDRLNTEAFF. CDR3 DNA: TGCAGCTCTCGGGACAGACTGAACACTGAAGCTTTCTTT. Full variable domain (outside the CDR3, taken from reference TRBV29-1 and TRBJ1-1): SAVISQKPSRDICQRGTSLTIQCQVDSQVTMMFWYRQQPGQSLTLIATANQGSEATYESGFVIDKFPISRPNLTFSTLTVSNMSPEDSSIYLCSSRDRLNTEAFFGQGTRLTVV.

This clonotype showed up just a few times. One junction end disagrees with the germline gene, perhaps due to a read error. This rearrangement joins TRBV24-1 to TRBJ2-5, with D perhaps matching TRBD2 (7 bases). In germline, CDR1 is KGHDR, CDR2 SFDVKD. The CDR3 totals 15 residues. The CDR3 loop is CASSDFGRGGETQYF. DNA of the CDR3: TGTGCCTCCAGTGATTTCGGCAGGGGAGGGGAGACCCAGTACTTC.

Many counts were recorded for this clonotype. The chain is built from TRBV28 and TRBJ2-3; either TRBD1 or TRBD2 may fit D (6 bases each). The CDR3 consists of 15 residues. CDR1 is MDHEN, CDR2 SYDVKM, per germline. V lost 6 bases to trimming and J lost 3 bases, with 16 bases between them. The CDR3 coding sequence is TGTGCCAGCAGCTCCTCCGGGGGCGTTACAGATACGCAGTATTTT. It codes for CASSSSGGVTDTQYF.

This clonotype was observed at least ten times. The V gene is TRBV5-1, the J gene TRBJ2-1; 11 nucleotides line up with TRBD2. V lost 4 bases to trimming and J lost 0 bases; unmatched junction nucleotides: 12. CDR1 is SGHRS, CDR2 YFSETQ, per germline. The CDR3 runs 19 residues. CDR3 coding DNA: TGCGCCAGCAGCAAGGCCGGGACTAGCGGAAGGAGCTCCTACAATGAGCAGTTCTTC. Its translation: CASSKAGTSGRSSYNEQFF.

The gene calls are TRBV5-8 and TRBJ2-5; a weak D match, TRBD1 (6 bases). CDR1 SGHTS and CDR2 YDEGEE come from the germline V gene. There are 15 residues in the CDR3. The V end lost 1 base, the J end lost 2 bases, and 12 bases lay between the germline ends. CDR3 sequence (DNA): TGTGCCAGCAGCTTGTGGGACACCCGTCAAGAGACCCAGTACTTC. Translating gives CASSLWDTRQETQYF.

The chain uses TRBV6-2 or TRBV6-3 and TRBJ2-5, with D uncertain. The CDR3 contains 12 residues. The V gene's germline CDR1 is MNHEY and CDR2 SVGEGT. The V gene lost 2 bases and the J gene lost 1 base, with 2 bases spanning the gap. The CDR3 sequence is CASSYTQETQYF. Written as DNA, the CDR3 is TGTGCCAGCAGTTACACCCAAGAGACCCAGTACTTC.

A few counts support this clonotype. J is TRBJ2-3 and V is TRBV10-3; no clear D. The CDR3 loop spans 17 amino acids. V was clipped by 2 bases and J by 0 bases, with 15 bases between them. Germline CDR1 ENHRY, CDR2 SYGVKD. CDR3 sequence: CAISEPSFFGSTDTQYF. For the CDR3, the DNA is TGTGCCATCAGTGAGCCCTCCTTCTTTGGGAGCACAGATACGCAGTATTTT.

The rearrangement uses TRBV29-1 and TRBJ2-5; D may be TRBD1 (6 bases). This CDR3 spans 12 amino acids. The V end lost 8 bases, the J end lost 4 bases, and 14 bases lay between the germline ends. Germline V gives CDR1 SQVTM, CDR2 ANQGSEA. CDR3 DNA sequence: TGCAGCATTAACAGGGTGCGAGAGACCCAGTACTTC. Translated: CSINRVRETQYF.

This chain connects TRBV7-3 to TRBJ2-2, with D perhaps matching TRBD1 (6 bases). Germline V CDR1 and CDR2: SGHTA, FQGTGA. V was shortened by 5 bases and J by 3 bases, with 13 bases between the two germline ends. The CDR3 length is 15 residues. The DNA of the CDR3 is TGTGCCAGCAGCCCACGGGACATTTACACCGGGGAGCTGTTTTTT. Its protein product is CASSPRDIYTGELFF.

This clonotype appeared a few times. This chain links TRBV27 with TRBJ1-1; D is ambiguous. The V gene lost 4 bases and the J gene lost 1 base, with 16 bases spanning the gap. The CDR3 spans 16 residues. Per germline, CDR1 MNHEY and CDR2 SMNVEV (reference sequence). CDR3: CASSSTRRTANTEAFF. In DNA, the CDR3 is TGTGCCAGCAGTTCCACCCGCCGTACGGCGAACACTGAAGCTTTCTTT.

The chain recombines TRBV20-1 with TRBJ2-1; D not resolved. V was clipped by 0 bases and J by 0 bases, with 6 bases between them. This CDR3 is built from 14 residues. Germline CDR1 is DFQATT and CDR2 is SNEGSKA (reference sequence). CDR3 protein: CSARDILSYNEQFF. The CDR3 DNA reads TGCAGTGCTAGAGATATCCTCTCCTACAATGAGCAGTTCTTC.

CDR3 loop: CASSDRNTDTQYF. CDR3 coding DNA: TGTGCCAGCAGCGACCGAAATACAGATACGCAGTATTTT. The rearrangement uses TRBV9 and TRBJ2-3; no reliable D call. This CDR3 has 13 residues. The germline gives CDR1 SGDLS, CDR2 YYNGEE. V was cut by 3 bases and J by 3 bases, with 8 bases left in between.

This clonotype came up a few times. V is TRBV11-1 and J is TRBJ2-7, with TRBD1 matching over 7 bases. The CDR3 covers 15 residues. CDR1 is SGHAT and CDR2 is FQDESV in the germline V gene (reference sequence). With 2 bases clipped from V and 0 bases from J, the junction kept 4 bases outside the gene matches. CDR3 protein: CASSLWTGDSYEQYF. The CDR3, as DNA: TGTGCCAGCAGCTTATGGACAGGAGACTCCTACGAGCAGTACTTC.

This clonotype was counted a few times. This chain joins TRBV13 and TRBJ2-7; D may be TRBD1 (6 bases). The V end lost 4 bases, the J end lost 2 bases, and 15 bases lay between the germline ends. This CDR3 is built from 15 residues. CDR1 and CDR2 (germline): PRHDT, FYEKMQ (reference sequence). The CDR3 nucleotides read TGTGCCAGCAGCTCAACCGGGACAAGTACCTACGAGCAGTACTTC. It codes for CASSSTGTSTYEQYF.

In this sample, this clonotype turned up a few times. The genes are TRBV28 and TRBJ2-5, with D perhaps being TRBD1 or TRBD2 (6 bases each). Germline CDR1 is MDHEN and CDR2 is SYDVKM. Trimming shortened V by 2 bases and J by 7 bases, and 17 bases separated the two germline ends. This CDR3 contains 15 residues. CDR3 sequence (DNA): TGTGCCAGCAGTTTAAACGGGGGCGACGTAGGGACCCAGTACTTC. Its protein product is CASSLNGGDVGTQYF.

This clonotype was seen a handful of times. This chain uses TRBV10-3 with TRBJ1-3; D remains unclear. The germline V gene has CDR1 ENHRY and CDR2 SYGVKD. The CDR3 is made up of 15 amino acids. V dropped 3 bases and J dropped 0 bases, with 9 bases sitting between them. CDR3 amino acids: CAISEKADSGNTIYF. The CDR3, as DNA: TGTGCCATCAGTGAAAAGGCGGACTCTGGAAACACCATATATTTT.

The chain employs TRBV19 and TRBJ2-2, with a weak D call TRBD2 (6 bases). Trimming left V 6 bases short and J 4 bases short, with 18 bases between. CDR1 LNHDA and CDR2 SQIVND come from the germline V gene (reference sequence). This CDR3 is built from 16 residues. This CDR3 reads CASSPPFAEGTGELFF. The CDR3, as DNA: TGTGCCAGTAGCCCCCCTTTCGCGGAGGGCACCGGGGAGCTGTTTTTT.

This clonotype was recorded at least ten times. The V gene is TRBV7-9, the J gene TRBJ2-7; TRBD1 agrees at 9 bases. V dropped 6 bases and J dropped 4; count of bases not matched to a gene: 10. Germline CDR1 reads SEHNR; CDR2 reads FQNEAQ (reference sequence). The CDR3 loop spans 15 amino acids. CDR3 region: CASRSPQGARYEQYF. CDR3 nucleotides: TGTGCCAGCAGATCCCCACAGGGGGCGCGGTACGAGCAGTACTTC.